This record looks at one TCR beta chain sequence and its context. How the authors handled the data: It was from reference gene primer amplification that nucleated cell counts were estimated. Produced via immunoSEQ multiplex PCR; TCRdb's table is partial and in-frame only. From that table come the V and J calls and clone size; the DNA was used to work out D and trimming. The sample lists over 90,000 clones; 90% were seen once. The record originates from a study of blood T cell repertoires in COVID-19. Looking at the study overall: Samples of COVID-19 (acute and convalescent) were obtained from the United States, Italy and Spain. In each case, the material was cDNA or gDNA derived from T cells, B-cell-depleted T cells, or PBMCs.

The germline V gene encodes CDR1 LGHNA and CDR2 YNFKEQ. The CDR3 is 18 amino acids. With V trimmed by 0 bases and J by 4 bases, 11 bases remained unmatched. This TCR was recovered from a man aged 45-65 years with acute or convalescent COVID-19. V usage is TRBV4-2 and J usage is TRBJ2-7; TRBD2 agrees at 11 bases. Sequencing was performed on peripheral blood. CDR3 nucleotide sequence: TGTGCCAGCAGCCAAGATATAGCGGGAGGGCCGCAATTTTACGAGCAGTACTTC. Its translation: CASSQDIAGGPQFYEQYF.